A selection of T cell receptor beta chains follows, all from one sample in a study of blood T cell repertoires in COVID-19. Measured with immunoSEQ multiplex PCR; TCRdb has only the in-frame clones, and not every one. The table shows 88,000 or so clones, with around nine tenths occurring only once. Sequenced sample: peripheral blood. These receptors were taken from a man over 45 with acute or convalescent COVID-19. Each CDR3 is given with its conserved first and last residue. A D gene is named only where the DNA matches it firmly. The size field is filled for only some rows; it gives once, few, many or a size class.

length: 16; J: TRBJ1-3; V: TRBV20-1; size: -; D: TRBD1; CDR3: CSASGRGVLSGNTIYF; DNA: TGCAGTGCTAGTGGCAGGGGGGTTTTATCTGGAAACACCATATATTTT
length: 13; J: TRBJ1-5; V: TRBV7-2; size: -; D: -; CDR3: CASSGGRNQPQHF; DNA: TGTGCCAGCAGCGGGGGCCGCAATCAGCCCCAGCATTTT
length: 14; J: TRBJ2-5; V: TRBV6-5; size: -; D: TRBD2; CDR3: CASSYQREKETQYF; DNA: TGTGCCAGCAGTTATCAGCGGGAGAAAGAGACCCAGTACTTC
length: 15; J: TRBJ2-2; V: TRBV7-9; size: -; D: -; CDR3: CASSPPTGNTGELFF; DNA: TGTGCCAGCAGCCCACCGACAGGCAACACCGGGGAGCTGTTTTTT
length: 14; J: TRBJ1-2; V: TRBV7-2; size: -; D: TRBD1; CDR3: CASSPDRGNYGYTF; DNA: TGTGCCAGCAGCCCGGACAGGGGAAACTATGGCTACACCTTC
length: 18; J: TRBJ2-2; V: TRBV19; size: few; D: TRBD2; CDR3: CASSRRTSGIGGTGELFF; DNA: TGTGCCAGTAGTCGCCGGACTAGCGGGATCGGCGGCACCGGGGAGCTGTTTTTT
length: 15; J: TRBJ2-2; V: TRBV18; size: once; D: TRBD1; CDR3: CASSPTGGDTGELFF; DNA: TGTGCCAGCTCACCGACAGGGGGCGACACCGGGGAGCTGTTTTTT
length: 15; J: TRBJ1-5; V: TRBV28; size: -; D: TRBD1; CDR3: CASSLGQGSNQPQHF; DNA: TGTGCCAGCAGTTTAGGACAGGGGAGCAATCAGCCCCAGCATTTT
length: 15; J: TRBJ2-7; V: TRBV27; size: -; D: TRBD1; CDR3: CASSPDRDRWHEQYF; DNA: TGTGCCAGCAGCCCCGACAGGGACAGGTGGCACGAGCAGTACTTC
length: 16; J: TRBJ1-5; V: TRBV19; size: -; D: TRBD1; CDR3: CASTITGGPLNQPQHF; DNA: TGTGCCAGTACCATTACAGGGGGCCCTCTCAATCAGCCCCAGCATTTT
length: 16; J: TRBJ2-3; V: TRBV5-4; size: -; D: -; CDR3: CASSSWGRAVTDTQYF; DNA: TGTGCCAGCAGCTCCTGGGGCAGGGCGGTCACAGATACGCAGTATTTT
length: 11; J: TRBJ2-5; V: TRBV7-9; size: -; D: -; CDR3: CASSLSETQYF; DNA: TGTGCCAGCAGCTTATCGGAGACCCAGTACTTC
length: 14; J: TRBJ2-3; V: TRBV5-1; size: few; D: TRBD2; CDR3: CASSPGLVSDTQYF; DNA: TGCGCCAGCAGCCCGGGACTAGTATCAGATACGCAGTATTTT
length: 13; J: TRBJ1-1; V: TRBV10-2; size: -; D: TRBD1; CDR3: CASLDRGATEAFF; DNA: TGCGCCAGCCTGGACAGGGGGGCCACTGAAGCTTTCTTT
length: 18; J: TRBJ2-6; V: TRBV21-1; size: -; D: -; CDR3: CASSKGGSQLSGANVLTF; DNA: TGTGCCAGCAGCAAAGGAGGGTCTCAGCTCTCTGGGGCCAACGTCCTGACTTTC
length: 16; J: TRBJ2-5; V: TRBV24-1; size: -; D: -; CDR3: CATSDLGWDKKETQYF; DNA: TGTGCCACCAGTGATCTGGGTTGGGACAAAAAAGAGACCCAGTACTTC
length: 14; J: TRBJ1-1; V: TRBV7-9; size: few; D: -; CDR3: CASLGTPGSTEAFF; DNA: TGTGCCAGCTTGGGGACTCCCGGGAGCACTGAAGCTTTCTTT
length: 15; J: TRBJ1-5; V: TRBV28; size: -; D: TRBD1; CDR3: CASNLVQGRNQPQHF; DNA: TGTGCCAGCAACCTCGTACAGGGGCGCAATCAGCCCCAGCATTTT
length: 16; J: TRBJ2-7; V: TRBV19; size: -; D: TRBD1; CDR3: CASSITGGYDSYEQYF; DNA: TGTGCCAGTAGTATAACAGGGGGCTATGACTCCTACGAGCAGTACTTC
length: 15; J: TRBJ2-2; V: TRBV27; size: -; D: -; CDR3: CASSTRGLNTGELFF; DNA: TGTGCCAGTTCTACGCGGGGACTCAACACCGGGGAGCTGTTTTTT
length: 12; J: TRBJ1-2; V: TRBV12-3/TRBV12-4; size: -; D: TRBD1; CDR3: CASTRRQGGYTF; DNA: TGTGCCAGCACCCGCCGACAGGGTGGCTACACCTTC
length: 13; J: TRBJ1-1; V: TRBV19; size: -; D: -; CDR3: CASSMRDGTEAFF; DNA: TGTGCCAGTAGTATGAGGGATGGCACTGAAGCTTTCTTT
length: 15; J: TRBJ2-3; V: TRBV6-5; size: -; D: TRBD2; CDR3: CASKSVPAGADTQYF; DNA: TGTGCCAGCAAATCAGTGCCAGCGGGAGCAGATACGCAGTATTTT
length: 14; J: TRBJ2-2; V: TRBV7-5; size: -; D: -; CDR3: CARSLQGANGELFF; DNA: TGTGCCAGAAGCTTACAGGGGGCAAACGGGGAGCTGTTTTTT